The clone carrying this TCR beta chain was counted at least ten times. V shed 6 bases and J 7 bases; nucleotides not matched to a gene: 6. The CDR3 covers 15 residues. Germline-derived CDR1 and CDR2 are MNHNS and SASEGT. The data stem from a study of T cells after yellow fever vaccination. Overall study results and limits: Post-booster repertoires again held most primary-vaccination clones (roughly 96% CD4, roughly 89% CD8). It was a small share of clonotypes that appeared in both CD4 and CD8 compartments.

TCRdb redid the calling of the 5' RACE reads with MiXCR, one entry per CDR3 protein. The data hold tens of thousands of distinct CDR3 sequences, with roughly 5.6% observed a single time. The genes are TRBV6-1 and TRBJ2-2; TRBD1 agrees at 12 bases. This clonotype was obtained from a man between 18 and 35 years old who received the YFV17D yellow fever vaccine. The sequencing here drew on PBMCs, either bulk or a sorted T-cell subset (CD4+, CD8+, memory, or dextramer-sorted; not recorded which), taken 35 to 50 days after the first yellow fever vaccination. The CDR3 sequence: CASRGTGGFIGELFF. CDR3 DNA sequence: TGTGCCAGCAGGGGGACAGGGGGCTTTATCGGGGAGCTGTTTTTT.